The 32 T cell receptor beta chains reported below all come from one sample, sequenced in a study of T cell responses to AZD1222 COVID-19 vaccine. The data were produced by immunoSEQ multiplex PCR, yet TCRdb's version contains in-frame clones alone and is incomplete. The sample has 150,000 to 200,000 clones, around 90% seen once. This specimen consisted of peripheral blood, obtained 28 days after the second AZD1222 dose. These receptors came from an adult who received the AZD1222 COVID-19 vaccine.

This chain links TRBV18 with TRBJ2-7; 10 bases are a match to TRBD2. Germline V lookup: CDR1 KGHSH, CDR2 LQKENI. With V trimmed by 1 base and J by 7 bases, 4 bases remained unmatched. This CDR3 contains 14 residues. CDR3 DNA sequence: TGTGCCAGCTCACCACTAGCGGGGGGCTATGAGCAGTACTTC. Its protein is CASSPLAGGYEQYF.

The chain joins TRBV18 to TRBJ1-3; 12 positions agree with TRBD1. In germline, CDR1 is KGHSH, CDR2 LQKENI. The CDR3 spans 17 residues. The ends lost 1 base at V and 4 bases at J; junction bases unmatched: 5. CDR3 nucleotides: TGTGCCAGCTCACCACTGGGACAGGGGGCCTTAGGAAACACCATATATTTT. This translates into CASSPLGQGALGNTIYF.

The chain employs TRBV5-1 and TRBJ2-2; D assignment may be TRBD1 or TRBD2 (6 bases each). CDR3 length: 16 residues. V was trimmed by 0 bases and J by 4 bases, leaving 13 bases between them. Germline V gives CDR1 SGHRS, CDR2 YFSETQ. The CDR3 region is CASSLAPGASTGELFF. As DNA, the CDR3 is TGCGCCAGCAGCTTGGCCCCGGGGGCCAGCACCGGGGAGCTGTTTTTT.

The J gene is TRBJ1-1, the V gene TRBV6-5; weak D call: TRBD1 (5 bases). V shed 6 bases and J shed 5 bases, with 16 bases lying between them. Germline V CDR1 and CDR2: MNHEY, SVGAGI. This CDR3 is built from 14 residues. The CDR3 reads CASSRDRDGTEAFF. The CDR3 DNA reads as TGTGCCAGCAGCCGAGACAGAGACGGAACTGAAGCTTTCTTT.

For the CDR3, the DNA is TGTGCCAGCAGCGTAACGGGGACAGGGCACTTGGAGCAGTACTTC. Protein: CASSVTGTGHLEQYF. The V gene is TRBV9, the J gene TRBJ2-7; TRBD1 matches 9 bases. V shed 1 base, J shed 7 bases, and the junction held 9 bases outside the gene matches. The CDR3 loop spans 15 amino acids. Germline CDR1 SGDLS, CDR2 YYNGEE.

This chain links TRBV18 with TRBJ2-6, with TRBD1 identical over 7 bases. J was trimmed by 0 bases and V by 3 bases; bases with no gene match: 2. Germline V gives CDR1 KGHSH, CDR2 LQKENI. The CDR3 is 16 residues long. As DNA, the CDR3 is TGTGCCAGCTCACCGTCAGGGGGCTCTGGGGCCAACGTCCTGACTTTC. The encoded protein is CASSPSGGSGANVLTF.

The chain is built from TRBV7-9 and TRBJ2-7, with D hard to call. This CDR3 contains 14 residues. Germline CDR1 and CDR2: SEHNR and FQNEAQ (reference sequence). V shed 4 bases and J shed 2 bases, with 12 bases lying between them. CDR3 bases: TGTGCCAGCAGCTCGTTGGACGGGCCCTACGAGCAGTACTTC. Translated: CASSSLDGPYEQYF. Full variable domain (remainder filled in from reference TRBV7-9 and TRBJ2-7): DTGVSQNPRHKITKRGQNVTFRCDPISEHNRLYWYRQTLGQGPEFLTYFQNEAQLEKSRLLSDRFSAERPKGSFSTLEIQRTEQGDSAMYLCASSSLDGPYEQYFGPGTRLTVT.

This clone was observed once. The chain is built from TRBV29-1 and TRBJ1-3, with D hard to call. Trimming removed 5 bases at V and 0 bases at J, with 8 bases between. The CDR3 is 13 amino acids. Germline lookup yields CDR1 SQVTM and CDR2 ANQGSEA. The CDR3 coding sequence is TGCAGCGTTAGCGAGCTCTCTGGAAACACCATATATTTT. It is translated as CSVSELSGNTIYF.

CDR3 amino acids: CASSHNGGGTDTQYF. The DNA for the CDR3 is TGTGCCAGCAGCCATAATGGAGGAGGCACAGATACGCAGTATTTT. The chain recombines TRBV3-1 (or the pseudogene TRBV3-2) with TRBJ2-3; TRBD2 might be the D (5 bases). The CDR3 runs 15 residues. The germline gives CDR1 LGHDT, CDR2 YNNKEL (reference sequence). The germline V and J ends were trimmed by 3 bases and 1 base, with 11 bases remaining between them.

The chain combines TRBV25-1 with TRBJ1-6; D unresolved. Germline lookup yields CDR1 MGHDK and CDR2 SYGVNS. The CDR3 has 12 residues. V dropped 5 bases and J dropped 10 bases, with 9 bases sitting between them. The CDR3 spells CASSKAESPLHF. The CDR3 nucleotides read TGTGCCAGCAGTAAGGCCGAGTCACCCCTCCACTTT.

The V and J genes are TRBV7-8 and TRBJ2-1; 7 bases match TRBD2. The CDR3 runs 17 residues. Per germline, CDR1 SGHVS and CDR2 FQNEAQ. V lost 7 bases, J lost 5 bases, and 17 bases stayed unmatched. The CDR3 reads CASTFADTRLANNEQFF. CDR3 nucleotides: TGTGCCAGCACCTTCGCGGACACTCGACTAGCTAACAATGAGCAGTTCTTC.

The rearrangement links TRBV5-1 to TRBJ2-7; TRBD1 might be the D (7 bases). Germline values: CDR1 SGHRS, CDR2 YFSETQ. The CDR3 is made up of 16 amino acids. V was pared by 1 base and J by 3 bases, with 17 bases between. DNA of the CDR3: TGCGCCAGCAGCTTGAGACCCGCGGGACAGATCTACGAGCAGTACTTC. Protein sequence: CASSLRPAGQIYEQYF. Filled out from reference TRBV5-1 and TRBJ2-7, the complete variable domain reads KAGVTQTPRYLIKTRGQQVTLSCSPISGHRSVSWYQQTPGQGLQFLFEYFSETQRNKGNFPGRFSGRQFSNSRSEMNVSTLELGDSALYLCASSLRPAGQIYEQYFGPGTRLTVT.

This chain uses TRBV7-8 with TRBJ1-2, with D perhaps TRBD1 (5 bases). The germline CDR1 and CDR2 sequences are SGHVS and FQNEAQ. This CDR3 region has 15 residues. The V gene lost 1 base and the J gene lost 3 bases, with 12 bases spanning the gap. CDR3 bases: TGTGCCAGCAGCTTAGGCGTCAGGGCTTACTATGGCTACACCTTC. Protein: CASSLGVRAYYGYTF.

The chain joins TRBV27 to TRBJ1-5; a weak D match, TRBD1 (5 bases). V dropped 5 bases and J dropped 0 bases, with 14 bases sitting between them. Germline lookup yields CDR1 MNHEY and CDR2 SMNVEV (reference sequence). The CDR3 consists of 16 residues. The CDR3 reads CASSATGRFSNQPQHF. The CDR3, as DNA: TGTGCCAGCAGTGCCACGGGACGGTTTAGCAATCAGCCCCAGCATTTT.

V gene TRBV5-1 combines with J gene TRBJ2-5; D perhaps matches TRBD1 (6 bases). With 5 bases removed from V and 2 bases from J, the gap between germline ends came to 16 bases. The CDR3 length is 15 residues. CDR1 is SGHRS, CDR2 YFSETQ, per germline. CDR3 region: CASRSNLGAQETQYF. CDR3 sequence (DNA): TGCGCCAGCAGGTCAAACCTGGGGGCGCAAGAGACCCAGTACTTC.

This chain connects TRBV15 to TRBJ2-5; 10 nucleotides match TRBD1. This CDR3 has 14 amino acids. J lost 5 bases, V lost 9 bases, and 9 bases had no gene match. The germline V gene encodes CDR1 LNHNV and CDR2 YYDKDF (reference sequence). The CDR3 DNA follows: TGTGCCACGAGCGACAGGGGGCAGTTGGAGACCCAGTACTTC. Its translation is CATSDRGQLETQYF.

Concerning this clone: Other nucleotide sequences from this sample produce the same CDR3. CDR3 amino acids: CATSREQGFYNEQFF. The CDR3, as DNA: TGTGCCACCAGCAGGGAACAGGGTTTCTACAATGAGCAGTTCTTC. The chain carries TRBV15 and TRBJ2-1; D possibly corresponds to TRBD1 (6 bases). The germline CDR1 and CDR2 sequences are LNHNV and YYDKDF (reference sequence). The CDR3 contains 15 residues. The ends were cut back, 3 bases at V and 3 bases at J, with 12 bases in the middle.

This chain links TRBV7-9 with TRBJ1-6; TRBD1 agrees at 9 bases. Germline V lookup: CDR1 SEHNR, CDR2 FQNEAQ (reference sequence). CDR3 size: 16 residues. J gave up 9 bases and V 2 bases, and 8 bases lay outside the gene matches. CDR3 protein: CASSLREGQGVSPLHF. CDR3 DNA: TGTGCCAGCAGCTTACGGGAGGGACAGGGTGTTTCACCCCTCCACTTT.

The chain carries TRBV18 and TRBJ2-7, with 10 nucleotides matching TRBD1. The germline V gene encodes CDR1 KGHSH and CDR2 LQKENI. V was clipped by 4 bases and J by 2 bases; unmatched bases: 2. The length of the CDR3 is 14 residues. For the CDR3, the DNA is TGTGCCAGCTCACTTGGGACAGGGGCCTACGAGCAGTACTTC. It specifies CASSLGTGAYEQYF.

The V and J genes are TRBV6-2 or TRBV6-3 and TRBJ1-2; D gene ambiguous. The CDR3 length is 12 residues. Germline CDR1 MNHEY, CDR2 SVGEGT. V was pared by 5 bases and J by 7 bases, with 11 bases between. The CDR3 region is CASSDFGGGYTF. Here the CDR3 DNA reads TGTGCCAGCAGTGACTTTGGTGGTGGCTACACCTTC.

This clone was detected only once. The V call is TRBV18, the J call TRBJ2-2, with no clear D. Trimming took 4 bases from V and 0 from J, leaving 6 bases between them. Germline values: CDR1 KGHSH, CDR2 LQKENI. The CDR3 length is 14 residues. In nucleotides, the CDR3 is TGTGCCAGCTCACAGATCCCGAACACCGGGGAGCTGTTTTTT. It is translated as CASSQIPNTGELFF.

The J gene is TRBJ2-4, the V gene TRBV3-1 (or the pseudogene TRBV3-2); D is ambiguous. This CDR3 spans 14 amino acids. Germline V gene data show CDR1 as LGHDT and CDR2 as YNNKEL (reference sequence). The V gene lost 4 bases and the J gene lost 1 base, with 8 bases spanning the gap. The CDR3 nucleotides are TGTGCCAGCAGCCCAGTGGGCGCCAAAAACATTCAGTACTTC. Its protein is CASSPVGAKNIQYF.

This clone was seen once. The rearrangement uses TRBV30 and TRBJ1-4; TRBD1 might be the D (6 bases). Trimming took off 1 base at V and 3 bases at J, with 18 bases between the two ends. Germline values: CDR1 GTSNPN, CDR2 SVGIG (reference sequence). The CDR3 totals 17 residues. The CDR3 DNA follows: TGTGCCTGGAGTGAAGGACAGCGCAGCAACCCTAATGAAAAACTGTTTTTT. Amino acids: CAWSEGQRSNPNEKLFF. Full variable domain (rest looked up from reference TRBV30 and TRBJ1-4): SQTIHQWPATLVQPVGSPLSLECTVEGTSNPNLYWYRQAAGRGLQLLFYSVGIGQISSEVPQNLSASRPQDRQFILSSKKLLLSDSGFYLCAWSEGQRSNPNEKLFFGSGTQLSVL.

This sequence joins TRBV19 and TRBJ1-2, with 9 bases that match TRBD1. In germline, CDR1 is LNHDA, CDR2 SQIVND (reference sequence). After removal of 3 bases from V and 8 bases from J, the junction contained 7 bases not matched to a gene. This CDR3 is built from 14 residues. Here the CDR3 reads CASSMDRGKGGYTF. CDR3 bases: TGTGCCAGTAGTATGGACAGGGGAAAGGGAGGCTACACCTTC.

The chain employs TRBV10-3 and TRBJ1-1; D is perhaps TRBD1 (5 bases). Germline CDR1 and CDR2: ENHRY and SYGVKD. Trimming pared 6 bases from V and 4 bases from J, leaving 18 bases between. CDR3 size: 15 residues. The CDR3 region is CAIRLGGGTSTEAFF. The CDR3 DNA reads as TGTGCCATCAGGCTCGGCGGGGGGACGAGCACTGAAGCTTTCTTT.

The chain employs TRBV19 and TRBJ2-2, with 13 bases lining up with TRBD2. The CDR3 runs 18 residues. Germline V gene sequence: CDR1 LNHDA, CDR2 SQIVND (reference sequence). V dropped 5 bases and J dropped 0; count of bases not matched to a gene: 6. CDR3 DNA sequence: TGTGCCAGTAGTCCCTGGACTAGCGGGGGCGCGAACACCGGGGAGCTGTTTTTT. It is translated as CASSPWTSGGANTGELFF.

CDR3 coding DNA: TGTGCCAGCAGCTGGCCGGGAGAAGAGACCCAGTACTTC. Its translation is CASSWPGEETQYF. The chain has TRBV5-4 and TRBJ2-5; a weak D match, TRBD2 (6 bases). This CDR3 has 13 amino acids. Germline V CDR1 and CDR2: SGHNT, YYREEE (reference sequence). V was clipped by 3 bases and J by 3 bases, with 9 bases between them.

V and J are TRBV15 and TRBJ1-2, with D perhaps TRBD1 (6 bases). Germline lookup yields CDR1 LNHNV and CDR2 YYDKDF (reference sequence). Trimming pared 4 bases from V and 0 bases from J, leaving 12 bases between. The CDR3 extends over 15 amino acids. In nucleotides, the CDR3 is TGTGCCACCAGCAAAACAGGGTTGACTAACTATGGCTACACCTTC. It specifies CATSKTGLTNYGYTF.

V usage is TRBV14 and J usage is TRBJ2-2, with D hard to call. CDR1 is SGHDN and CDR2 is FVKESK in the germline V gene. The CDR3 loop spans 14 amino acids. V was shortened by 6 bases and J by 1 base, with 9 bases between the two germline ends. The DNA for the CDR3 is TGTGCCAGCAGTCCGACCCGGAACACCGGGGAGCTGTTTTTT. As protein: CASSPTRNTGELFF. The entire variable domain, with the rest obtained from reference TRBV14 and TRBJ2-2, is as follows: EAGVTQFPSHSVIEKGQTVTLRCDPISGHDNLYWYRRVMGKEIKFLLHFVKESKQDESGMPNNRFLAERTGGTYSTLKVQPAELEDSGVYFCASSPTRNTGELFFGEGSRLTVL.

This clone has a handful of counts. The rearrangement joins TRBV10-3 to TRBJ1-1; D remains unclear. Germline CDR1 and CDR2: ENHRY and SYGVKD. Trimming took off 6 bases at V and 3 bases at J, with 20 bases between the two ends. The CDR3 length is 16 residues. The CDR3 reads CAISEIGRAGHTEAFF. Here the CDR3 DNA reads TGTGCCATCAGCGAGATTGGGCGGGCCGGGCACACTGAAGCTTTCTTT.

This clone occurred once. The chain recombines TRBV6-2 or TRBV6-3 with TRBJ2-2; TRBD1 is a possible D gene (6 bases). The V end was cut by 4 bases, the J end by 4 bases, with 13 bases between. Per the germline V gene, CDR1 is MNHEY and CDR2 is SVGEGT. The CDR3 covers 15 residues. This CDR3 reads CASSFQGLSTGELFF. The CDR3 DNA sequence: TGTGCCAGCAGTTTTCAGGGGCTAAGCACCGGGGAGCTGTTTTTT.

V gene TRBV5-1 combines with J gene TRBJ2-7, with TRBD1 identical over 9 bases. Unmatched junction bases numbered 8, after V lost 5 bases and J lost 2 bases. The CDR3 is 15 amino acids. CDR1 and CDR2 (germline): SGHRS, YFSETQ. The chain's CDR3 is CASRQPGQGTYEQYF. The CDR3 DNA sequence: TGCGCCAGCAGGCAACCGGGACAGGGCACCTACGAGCAGTACTTC.